This TCR beta chain originates from a study of human T cells and chemical hapten exposure. Study-level information: Patch testing placed 0.01% DPC on the upper back, with readings at 6 days.

This clonotype was recorded a few times. The germline V gene encodes CDR1 DFQATT and CDR2 SNEGSKA (reference sequence). Trimming cost V 6 bases and J 3 bases; bases outside gene matches: 6. This CDR3 comprises 13 residues. Time point denoted: pre-sensitization, week 0. Treatment denoted: therapeutic diphenylcyclopropenone sensitization with weekly scalp DPC. The library tagged individual cDNA molecules with unique molecular identifiers. In the study's own analysis: Samples held a median of roughly 100,000 TCRs, range about 20,000–700,000. MiXCR, run by TCRdb on the RACE reads, gives a single entry per CDR3 protein. None of the V and J calls come from the authors' own analysis; TCRdb made them. The sample carries 95,000 to 150,000 distinct CDR3 sequences, about 13% recorded once.

The chain couples TRBV20-1 to TRBJ2-7, with 9 bases identical to TRBD2. This TCR derives from a woman younger than 30 with alopecia areata. Some clones in this sample may be carry-over from other donors' samples. The source was whole blood, collected in connection with sensitization to the hapten diphenylcyclopropenone (DPC). CDR3 sequence reads: CSARQRGVYEQYF. CDR3 bases: TGCAGTGCCCGACAGCGGGGGGTCTACGAGCAGTACTTC.